In its sample, the clone carrying this TCR beta chain was seen a few times. The antigen is undetermined. V dropped 1 base and J dropped 0 bases, with 8 bases sitting between them. CDR1 SGHDT and CDR2 YYEEEE come from the germline V gene. The CDR3 covers 15 residues. CD45RO/CCR7/CD25/CD127/CD95/CD27 sorting isolated CD4+ naive, central memory, regulatory and stem cell-like memory cells. As every portion of the isolated RNA was reverse transcribed, the sequencing read expressed TCRB transcripts. Sequencing used immunoSEQ multiplex PCR; TCRdb keeps in-frame clones, though not all of them. This table holds fewer than 400,000 clones, 9.3% found once. The data were obtained in a study of beta chain features in type 1 diabetes. The study, taken as a whole, reports: Type 1 diabetes patients showed a moderate but significant shortening of TCRB CDR3s in all four CD4+ subsets. In type 1 diabetes patients, VDJ junctions had fewer insertions; deletions at these junctions were more frequent.

The chain links TRBV5-6 to TRBJ1-3, with unresolved D. The origin of this receptor is a man younger than 45 with type 1 diabetes. Specimen: central memory CD4+ T cells from blood. The DNA for the CDR3 is TGTGCCAGCAGCTTGCGGGGTAGCTCTGGAAACACCATATATTTT. This sequence encodes CASSLRGSSGNTIYF.